The entry below gives a single T cell receptor beta chain sequence along with its context. The sample is drawn from a study of T cell changes during pregnancy in multiple sclerosis. The repertoire was sequenced with immunoSEQ multiplex PCR; TCRdb's copy has only in-frame clones and lacks some. The table includes about 74,000 clones, more than 85% detected once. The length of the CDR3 is 16 residues. The V and J ends lost 1 base and 0 bases respectively, with 11 bases between them. The V gene's germline CDR1 is SGHTS and CDR2 YDEGEE. The sequence derives from a female donor with multiple sclerosis, enrolled in a pregnancy study. This chain connects TRBV5-8 to TRBJ2-1, with a tentative D call TRBD2 (6 bases). Sequenced here: peripheral blood, sampled before pregnancy. Written as DNA, the CDR3 is TGTGCCAGCAGCTTGAGGCTAGCGAGCTCCTACAATGAGCAGTTCTTC. Its protein product is CASSLRLASSYNEQFF.